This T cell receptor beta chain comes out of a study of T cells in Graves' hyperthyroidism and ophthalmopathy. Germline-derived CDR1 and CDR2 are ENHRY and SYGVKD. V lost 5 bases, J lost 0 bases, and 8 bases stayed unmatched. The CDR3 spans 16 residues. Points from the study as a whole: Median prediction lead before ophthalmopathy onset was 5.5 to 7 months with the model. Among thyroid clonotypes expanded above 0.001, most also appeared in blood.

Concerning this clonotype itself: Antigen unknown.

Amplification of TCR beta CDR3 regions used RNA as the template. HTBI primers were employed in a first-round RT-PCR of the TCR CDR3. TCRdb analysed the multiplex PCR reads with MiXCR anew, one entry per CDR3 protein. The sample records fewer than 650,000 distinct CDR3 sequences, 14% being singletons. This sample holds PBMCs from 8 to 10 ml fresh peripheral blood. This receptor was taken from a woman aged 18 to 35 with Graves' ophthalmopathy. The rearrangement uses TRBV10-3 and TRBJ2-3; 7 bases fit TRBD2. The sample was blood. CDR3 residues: CAISRRESSSTDTQYF. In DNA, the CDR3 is TGTGCCATCAGTAGGCGGGAGTCATCTAGCACAGATACGCAGTATTTT.